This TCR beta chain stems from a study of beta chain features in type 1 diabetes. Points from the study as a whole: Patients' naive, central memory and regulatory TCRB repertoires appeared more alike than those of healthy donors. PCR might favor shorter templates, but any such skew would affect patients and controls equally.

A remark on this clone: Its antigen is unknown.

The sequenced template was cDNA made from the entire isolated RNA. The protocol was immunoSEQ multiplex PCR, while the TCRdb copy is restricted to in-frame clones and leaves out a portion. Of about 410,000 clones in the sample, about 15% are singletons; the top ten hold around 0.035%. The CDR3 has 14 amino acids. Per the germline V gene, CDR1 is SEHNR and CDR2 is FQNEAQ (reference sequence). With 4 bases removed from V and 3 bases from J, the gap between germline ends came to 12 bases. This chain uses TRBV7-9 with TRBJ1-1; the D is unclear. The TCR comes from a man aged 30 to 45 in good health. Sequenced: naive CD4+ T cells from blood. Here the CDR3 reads CASSSESVYTEAFF. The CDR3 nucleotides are TGTGCCAGCAGCTCCGAGTCTGTCTACACTGAAGCTTTCTTT.